Below, 32 T cell receptor beta chains from the same sample are listed, as sequenced in a study of cytomegalovirus exposure and HLA in healthy donors. TCRdb keeps only in-frame clones here, not all; method: immunoSEQ multiplex PCR. The sample lists fewer than 120,000 clones, 88% occurring once. Sequencing was performed on PBMCs. These TCRs come from a woman aged 25 to 45 in good health and CMV-seropositive.

The chain employs TRBV19 and TRBJ1-2; D ambiguous. The germline CDR1 and CDR2 sequences are LNHDA and SQIVND (reference sequence). The V end lost 5 bases, the J end lost 7 bases, and 20 bases lay between the germline ends. The CDR3 runs to 15 residues. The CDR3 spells CASSAEWEGRGGYTF. The CDR3 region has the DNA TGTGCCAGTAGTGCCGAGTGGGAAGGGAGAGGTGGCTACACCTTC.

The chain has TRBV10-3 and TRBJ2-7, with D possibly being TRBD2 (6 bases). This CDR3 has 14 residues. The germline CDR1 and CDR2 sequences are ENHRY and SYGVKD. Trimming stripped 10 bases from V and 6 bases from J, with 22 bases between. In DNA form, the CDR3 reads TGTGCCACCGAGGGGTTTTTTCAGGGACTCGAGCAGTACTTC. Translation gives CATEGFFQGLEQYF.

This clone was counted once. The CDR3 region is CASSQVEGFSNEQFF. The DNA of the CDR3 is TGTGCCAGCAGCCAAGTGGAGGGCTTCAGCAATGAGCAGTTCTTC. The chain couples TRBV4-2 to TRBJ2-1; tentatively, D is TRBD2 (6 bases). Germline V gene lookup returns CDR1 LGHNA and CDR2 YNFKEQ. The CDR3 spans 15 residues. The V end was cut by 1 base, the J end by 6 bases, with 13 bases between.

This clone occurred once. The J gene is TRBJ1-2, the V gene TRBV6-5; the D gene is possibly TRBD1 (5 bases). V was shortened by 5 bases and J by 7 bases, with 20 bases between the two germline ends. The CDR3 contains 15 residues. The germline V gene encodes CDR1 MNHEY and CDR2 SVGAGI. Written as DNA, the CDR3 is TGTGCCAGCAGTAACGTGGGACCCTTTAGCGGTGGCTACACCTTC. Translating it yields CASSNVGPFSGGYTF.

The rearrangement links TRBV20-1 to TRBJ2-7; the D is unclear. The germline V gene encodes CDR1 DFQATT and CDR2 SNEGSKA (reference sequence). The CDR3 contains 11 residues. Trimming stripped 2 bases from V and 4 bases from J, with 6 bases between. The CDR3 here is CSARNLYEQYF. The CDR3 DNA is TGCAGTGCTAGAAATCTTTACGAGCAGTACTTC.

The V and J genes are TRBV5-1 and TRBJ1-4, with D possibly TRBD1 on 6 matching bases. Germline CDR1 SGHRS, CDR2 YFSETQ. The CDR3 consists of 14 residues. The V end was cut by 5 bases, the J end by 16 bases, with 24 bases between. CDR3 amino acids: CASRPQGINQVPFF. The CDR3 DNA reads TGCGCCAGCAGACCACAGGGAATAAACCAGGTTCCGTTTTTT.

The chain combines TRBV13 with TRBJ2-1; the D is unclear. Trimming shortened V by 4 bases and J by 4 bases, and 17 bases separated the two germline ends. This CDR3 is built from 16 residues. Germline CDR1 and CDR2: PRHDT and FYEKMQ (reference sequence). The CDR3 protein is CASSSHDTSPYNEQFF. CDR3 sequence (DNA): TGTGCCAGCAGCTCTCATGACACCTCCCCTTACAATGAGCAGTTCTTC.

The chain couples TRBV11-3 to TRBJ2-2; 8 bases are a match to TRBD2. The CDR3 has 17 residues. Germline V CDR1 and CDR2: SGHNT, YENEEA. V was pared by 2 bases and J by 0 bases, with 5 bases of the junction left unmatched. CDR3 in amino acids: CASSLSGSETNTGELFF. The CDR3 nucleotides read TGTGCCAGCAGCTTAAGCGGGAGCGAAACGAACACCGGGGAGCTGTTTTTT.

The chain uses TRBV7-6 and TRBJ1-1; D is unresolved. Germline loops: CDR1 SGHVS, CDR2 FNYEAQ. V dropped 2 bases and J dropped 3 bases, with 7 bases sitting between them. The CDR3 sequence is 13 residues long. The CDR3 DNA reads as TGTGCCAGCAGCTTAAGCGGGGACACTGAAGCTTTCTTT. This gives the protein CASSLSGDTEAFF.

This clone was detected only once. CDR3 residues: CASKNLQGAYEQYF. The DNA of the CDR3 is TGTGCCAGCAAGAACCTACAGGGGGCTTACGAGCAGTACTTC. The gene calls are TRBV2 and TRBJ2-7; 9 nucleotides line up with TRBD1. Germline-derived CDR1 and CDR2 are SNHLY and FYNNEI. Trimming removed 7 bases from V and 4 bases from J; junction bases left unmatched: 8. The CDR3 consists of 14 residues.

The V gene is TRBV11-2, the J gene TRBJ1-1, with 10 bases identical to TRBD1. Germline V gives CDR1 SGHAT, CDR2 FQNNGV. The CDR3 loop spans 13 amino acids. The V segment lost 5 bases and the J segment 11 bases; nucleotides outside the gene matches: 8. CDR3: CASSPGQGFGAFF. Here the CDR3 DNA reads TGTGCCAGCAGCCCGGGACAGGGGTTTGGGGCTTTCTTT.

The sample holds one count of this clone. The V call is TRBV5-1, the J call TRBJ2-2; D is perhaps TRBD1 (5 bases). This CDR3 is built from 16 residues. Trimming removed 1 base from V and 4 bases from J, with 14 bases in between. Looked up from germline, CDR1 is SGHRS and CDR2 is YFSETQ. DNA for the CDR3: TGCGCCAGCAGCTTGAATAGGGCAGGGCCCACCGGGGAGCTGTTTTTT. Protein: CASSLNRAGPTGELFF.

J is TRBJ2-3 and V is TRBV20-1, with TRBD2 as a possible D gene (6 bases). The length of the CDR3 is 11 residues. Germline assignment: CDR1 DFQATT and CDR2 SNEGSKA (reference sequence). V lost 4 bases and J lost 6, with 8 bases in between. CDR3 DNA sequence: TGCAGTGCTACGGGACTCGATACGCAGTATTTT. It is translated as CSATGLDTQYF.

This chain links TRBV6-6 with TRBJ1-2, with no clear D. The V and J ends lost 7 bases and 7 bases respectively, with 10 bases between them. The V gene's germline CDR1 is MNHNY and CDR2 SVGAGI (reference sequence). The CDR3 totals 11 residues. In DNA form, the CDR3 reads TGTGCCAGCACCTCCGCGCTTGGCTACACCTTC. It yields the protein CASTSALGYTF.

The chain couples TRBV7-9 to TRBJ2-7; TRBD1 matches 7 bases. J gave up 0 bases and V 3 bases, and 2 bases lay outside the gene matches. CDR1 is SEHNR, CDR2 FQNEAQ, per germline (reference sequence). The CDR3 sequence is 14 residues long. The CDR3 loop reads CASSFGTVSYEQYF. For the CDR3, the DNA is TGTGCCAGCAGCTTCGGGACAGTCTCCTACGAGCAGTACTTC.

This chain uses TRBV10-3 with TRBJ2-3, with no clear D. V dropped 5 bases and J dropped 4 bases, with 4 bases sitting between them. This CDR3 has 11 residues. The V gene's germline CDR1 is ENHRY and CDR2 SYGVKD. The CDR3 nucleotides are TGTGCCATCAGTAGAGCAGATACGCAGTATTTT. Translated: CAISRADTQYF.

This chain uses TRBV6-5 with TRBJ1-2; D is possibly TRBD1 (5 bases). V gave up 6 bases and J gave up 4 bases, with 15 bases separating them. The germline V gene has CDR1 MNHEY and CDR2 SVGAGI. The CDR3 length is 14 residues. CDR3 residues: CASSRKTVAYGYTF. In DNA, the CDR3 is TGTGCCAGCAGCCGCAAGACAGTCGCCTATGGCTACACCTTC.

This clone was counted a few times. V usage is TRBV15 and J usage is TRBJ2-2; D is perhaps TRBD1 (5 bases). CDR3 size: 14 residues. Per germline, CDR1 LNHNV and CDR2 YYDKDF (reference sequence). Trimming removed 3 bases at V and 7 bases at J, with 12 bases between. CDR3 amino acids: CATSSSQGVGELFF. The CDR3 DNA sequence: TGTGCCACCAGCAGCTCGCAGGGTGTCGGGGAGCTGTTTTTT.

CDR3 in DNA: TGTGCCAGCACCCAAAATAGGGCTAGCGGGAGAAATGAGCAGTTCTTC. Protein: CASTQNRASGRNEQFF. This sequence joins TRBV7-2 and TRBJ2-1; 10 nucleotides match TRBD2. CDR1 and CDR2 from the germline V gene are SGHTA and FQGNSA. The CDR3 runs to 16 residues. Trimming at V came to 7 bases and at J to 7 bases, leaving 13 bases not matched to a gene.

V and J are TRBV19 and TRBJ1-1, with a weak D call TRBD1 (5 bases). CDR3 length: 15 amino acids. The germline V and J ends were trimmed by 1 base and 1 base, with 10 bases remaining between them. Looked up from germline, CDR1 is LNHDA and CDR2 is SQIVND (reference sequence). The CDR3 DNA reads as TGTGCCAGTAGTATAGGTGCCGGGGGGAACACTGAAGCTTTCTTT. Its protein is CASSIGAGGNTEAFF.

J is TRBJ1-2 and V is TRBV30; no reliable D call. Per germline, CDR1 GTSNPN and CDR2 SVGIG (reference sequence). Trimming cost V 7 bases and J 1 base, with 22 bases left between them. The CDR3 has 16 amino acids. The chain's CDR3 is CAFNSEGSYVNYGYTF. CDR3 nucleotides: TGTGCCTTCAACTCAGAGGGATCTTACGTTAACTATGGCTACACCTTC.

This clone was counted a few times. The chain combines TRBV20-1 with TRBJ1-4; D is unclear. Germline V gives CDR1 DFQATT, CDR2 SNEGSKA (reference sequence). The germline V and J ends were trimmed by 6 bases and 1 base, with 3 bases remaining between them. CDR3 length: 11 amino acids. CDR3 bases: TGCAGTGCCCAAACTAATGAAAAACTGTTTTTT. Translated, it gives CSAQTNEKLFF.

The chain links TRBV28 to TRBJ1-4, with 7 bases lining up with TRBD1. CDR1 and CDR2 (germline): MDHEN, SYDVKM. J was trimmed by 5 bases and V by 3 bases; bases with no gene match: 3. The CDR3 consists of 14 residues. CDR3 nucleotide sequence: TGTGCCAGCAGTTTCGACAGGGCAAATGAAAAACTGTTTTTT. Encoded protein: CASSFDRANEKLFF.

The genes are TRBV5-1 and TRBJ2-3; tentative D call: TRBD2 (6 bases). Germline CDR1 is SGHRS and CDR2 is YFSETQ. V lost 2 bases and J 1 base, leaving 8 bases between the germline ends. This CDR3 contains 14 residues. CDR3 nucleotide sequence: TGCGCCAGCAGCTTAGTAGCGGGCACAGATACGCAGTATTTT. It codes for CASSLVAGTDTQYF. Complete variable domain (other parts from reference TRBV5-1 and TRBJ2-3): KAGVTQTPRYLIKTRGQQVTLSCSPISGHRSVSWYQQTPGQGLQFLFEYFSETQRNKGNFPGRFSGRQFSNSRSEMNVSTLELGDSALYLCASSLVAGTDTQYFGPGTRLTVL.

This chain links TRBV4-1 with TRBJ1-4, with 7 nucleotides matching TRBD1. V lost 1 base to trimming and J lost 5 bases; unmatched junction nucleotides: 4. Germline V lookup: CDR1 MGHRA, CDR2 YSYEKL. This CDR3 is built from 15 residues. CDR3 coding DNA: TGCGCCAGCAGCCAAGGAACGACAGGGAATGAAAAACTGTTTTTT. The encoded protein is CASSQGTTGNEKLFF.

The chain employs TRBV18 and TRBJ2-1, with D hard to call. The germline V gene has CDR1 KGHSH and CDR2 LQKENI. The V end lost 6 bases, the J end lost 9 bases, and 15 bases lay between the germline ends. The CDR3 is 13 residues long. The CDR3 DNA follows: TGTGCCAGCTCCCAAACCGAGGTCCGTGAGCAGTTCTTC. It is translated as CASSQTEVREQFF.

This sequence joins TRBV4-3 and TRBJ1-2, with D possibly matching TRBD1 (6 bases). The V end lost 2 bases, the J end lost 4 bases, and 11 bases lay between the germline ends. This CDR3 contains 14 residues. Looked up from germline, CDR1 is LGHNA and CDR2 is YSLEER. The CDR3 spells CASSQNRVSYGYTF. CDR3 in DNA: TGCGCCAGCAGCCAAAACAGGGTGAGCTATGGCTACACCTTC.

The chain links TRBV6-5 to TRBJ2-7; D gene unclear. Trimming removed 0 bases at V and 3 bases at J, with 6 bases between. Germline V gives CDR1 MNHEY, CDR2 SVGAGI. The CDR3 runs to 13 residues. The CDR3 spells CASSYSIGYEQYF. The CDR3 DNA reads TGTGCCAGCAGTTACTCGATCGGCTACGAGCAGTACTTC.

This clone was observed once. The chain joins TRBV18 to TRBJ2-2; the match to TRBD1 covers 9 bases. Germline V gives CDR1 KGHSH, CDR2 LQKENI. The CDR3 extends over 16 amino acids. With V trimmed by 6 bases and J by 2 bases, 7 bases remained unmatched. The CDR3 nucleotides read TGTGCCAGCTCTCCTCCGGGACAGGGTAACACCGGGGAGCTGTTTTTT. Translation: CASSPPGQGNTGELFF.

The chain links TRBV28 to TRBJ1-2, with 8 bases identical to TRBD1. Germline CDR1 MDHEN, CDR2 SYDVKM. The length of the CDR3 is 15 residues. Trimming removed 4 bases from V and 8 bases from J; junction bases left unmatched: 12. DNA for the CDR3: TGTGCCAGCAGTTACGGACAGGGTGAGGTCTACGGCTACACCTTC. Its protein is CASSYGQGEVYGYTF.

The chain uses TRBV19 and TRBJ1-2; 7 bases line up with TRBD1. V was clipped by 7 bases and J by 3 bases; unmatched bases: 5. Per the germline V gene, CDR1 is LNHDA and CDR2 is SQIVND (reference sequence). The CDR3 loop spans 13 amino acids. This CDR3 is CASKETGYYGYTF. The DNA for the CDR3 is TGTGCCAGTAAGGAGACAGGGTACTATGGCTACACCTTC.

The chain joins TRBV28 to TRBJ2-7; 8 nucleotides match TRBD1. V shed 6 bases and J 5 bases; nucleotides not matched to a gene: 9. CDR1 is MDHEN, CDR2 SYDVKM, per germline. The CDR3 extends over 14 amino acids. CDR3 sequence reads: CASRYPGGPHEQYF. In nucleotides, the CDR3 is TGTGCCAGCAGATATCCAGGGGGCCCCCACGAGCAGTACTTC.